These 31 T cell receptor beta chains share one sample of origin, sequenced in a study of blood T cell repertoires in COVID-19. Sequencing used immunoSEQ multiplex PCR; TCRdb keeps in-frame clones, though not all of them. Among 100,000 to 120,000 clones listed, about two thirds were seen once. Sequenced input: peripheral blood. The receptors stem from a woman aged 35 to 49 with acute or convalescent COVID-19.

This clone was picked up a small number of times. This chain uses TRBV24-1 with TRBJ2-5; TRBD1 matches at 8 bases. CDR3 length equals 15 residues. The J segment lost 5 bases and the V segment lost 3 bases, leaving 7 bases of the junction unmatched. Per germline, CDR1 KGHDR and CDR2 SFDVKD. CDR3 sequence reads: CATSDPGGSGETQYF. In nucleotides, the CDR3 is TGTGCCACCAGTGATCCAGGGGGCTCGGGGGAGACCCAGTACTTC.

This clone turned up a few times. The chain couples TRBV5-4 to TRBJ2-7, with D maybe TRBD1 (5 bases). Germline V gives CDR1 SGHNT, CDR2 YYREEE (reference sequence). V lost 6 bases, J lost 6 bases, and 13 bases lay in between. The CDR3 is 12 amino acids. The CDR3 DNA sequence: TGTGCCAGCACTAACAGGTCCGGCGAGCAGTACTTC. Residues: CASTNRSGEQYF.

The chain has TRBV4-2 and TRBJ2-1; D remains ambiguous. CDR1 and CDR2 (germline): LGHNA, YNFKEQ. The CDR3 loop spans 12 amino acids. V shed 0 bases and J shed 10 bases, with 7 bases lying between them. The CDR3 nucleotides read TGTGCCAGCAGCCAAGATCTGAGGGAGCAGTTCTTC. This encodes CASSQDLREQFF.

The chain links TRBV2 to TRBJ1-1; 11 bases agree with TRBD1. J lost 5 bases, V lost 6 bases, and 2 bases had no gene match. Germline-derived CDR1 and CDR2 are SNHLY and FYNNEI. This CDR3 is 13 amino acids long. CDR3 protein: CASSGDRGTEAFF. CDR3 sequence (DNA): TGTGCCAGCAGCGGGGACAGGGGGACTGAAGCTTTCTTT.

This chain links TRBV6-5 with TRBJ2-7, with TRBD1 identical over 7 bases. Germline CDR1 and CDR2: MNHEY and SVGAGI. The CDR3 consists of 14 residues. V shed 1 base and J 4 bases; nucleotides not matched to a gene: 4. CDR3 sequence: CASSYYRGKYEQYF. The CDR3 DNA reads TGTGCCAGCAGTTACTACAGGGGTAAATACGAGCAGTACTTC.

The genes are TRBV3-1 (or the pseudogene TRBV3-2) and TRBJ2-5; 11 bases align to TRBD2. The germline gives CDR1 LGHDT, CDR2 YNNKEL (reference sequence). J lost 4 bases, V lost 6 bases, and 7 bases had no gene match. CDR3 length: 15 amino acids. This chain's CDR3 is CASSTLAGGRETQYF. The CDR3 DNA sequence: TGTGCCAGCAGTACCCTAGCGGGGGGAAGAGAGACCCAGTACTTC.

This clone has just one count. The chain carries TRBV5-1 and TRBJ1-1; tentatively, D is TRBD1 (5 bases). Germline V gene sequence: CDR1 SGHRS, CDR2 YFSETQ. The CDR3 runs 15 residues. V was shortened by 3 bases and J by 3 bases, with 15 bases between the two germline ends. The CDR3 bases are TGCGCCAGCAGCTCAGGATTCACAGGACACACTGAAGCTTTCTTT. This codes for CASSSGFTGHTEAFF.

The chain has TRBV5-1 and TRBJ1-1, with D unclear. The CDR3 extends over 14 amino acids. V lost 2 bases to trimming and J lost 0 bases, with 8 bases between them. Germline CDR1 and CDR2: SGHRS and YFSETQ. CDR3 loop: CASSFTDLNTEAFF. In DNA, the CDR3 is TGCGCCAGCAGCTTCACAGACCTGAACACTGAAGCTTTCTTT.

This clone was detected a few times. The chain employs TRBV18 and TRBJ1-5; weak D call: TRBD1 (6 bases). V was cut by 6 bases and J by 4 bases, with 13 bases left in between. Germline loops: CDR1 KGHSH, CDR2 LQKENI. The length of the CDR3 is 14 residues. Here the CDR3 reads CASSLGAPNQPQHF. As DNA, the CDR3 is TGTGCCAGCTCGCTGGGGGCCCCAAATCAGCCCCAGCATTTT.

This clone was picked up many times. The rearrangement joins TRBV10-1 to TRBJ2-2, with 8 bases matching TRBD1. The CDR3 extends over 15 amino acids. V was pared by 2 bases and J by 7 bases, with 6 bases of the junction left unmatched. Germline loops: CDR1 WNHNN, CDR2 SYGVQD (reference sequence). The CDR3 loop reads CASSENQGAGGELFF. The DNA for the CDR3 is TGCGCCAGCAGTGAGAACCAGGGGGCTGGCGGGGAGCTGTTTTTT.

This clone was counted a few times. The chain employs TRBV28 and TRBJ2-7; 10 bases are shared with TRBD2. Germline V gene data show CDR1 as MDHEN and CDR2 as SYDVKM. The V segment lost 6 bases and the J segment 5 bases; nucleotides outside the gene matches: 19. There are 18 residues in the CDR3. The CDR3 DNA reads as TGTGCCAGCAGGGACTTTAGCGGGGGGCTGGCCTTTATAAACGAGCAGTACTTC. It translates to CASRDFSGGLAFINEQYF.

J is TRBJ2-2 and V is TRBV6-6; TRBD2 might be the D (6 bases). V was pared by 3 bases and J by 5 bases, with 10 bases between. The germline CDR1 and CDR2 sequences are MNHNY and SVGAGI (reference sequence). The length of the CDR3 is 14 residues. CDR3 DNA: TGTGCCAGCAGTTATCTCCGGGAGACCGGGGAGCTGTTTTTT. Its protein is CASSYLRETGELFF.

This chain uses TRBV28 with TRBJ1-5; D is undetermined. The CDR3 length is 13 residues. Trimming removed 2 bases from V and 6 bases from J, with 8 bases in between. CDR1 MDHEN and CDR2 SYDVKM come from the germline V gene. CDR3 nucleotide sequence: TGTGCCAGCAGTTTACCGGGGAGTCAGCCCCAGCATTTT. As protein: CASSLPGSQPQHF.

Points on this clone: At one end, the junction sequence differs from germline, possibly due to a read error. CDR3 DNA: TGTGCCAGCAGCTTGGAAGCAGGGGGGAACTTTGGCTACACCTTC. Translated: CASSLEAGGNFGYTF. The V gene is TRBV5-4, the J gene TRBJ1-2; 7 nucleotides align to TRBD1. This CDR3 comprises 15 residues. The germline V gene has CDR1 SGHNT and CDR2 YYREEE (reference sequence).

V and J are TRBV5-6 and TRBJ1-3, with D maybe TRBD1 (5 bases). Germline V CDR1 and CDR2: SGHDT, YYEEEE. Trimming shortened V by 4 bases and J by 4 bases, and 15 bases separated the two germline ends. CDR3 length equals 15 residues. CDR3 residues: CASSLVKGPGNTIYF. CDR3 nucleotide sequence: TGTGCCAGCAGCCTTGTCAAGGGGCCGGGAAACACCATATATTTT.

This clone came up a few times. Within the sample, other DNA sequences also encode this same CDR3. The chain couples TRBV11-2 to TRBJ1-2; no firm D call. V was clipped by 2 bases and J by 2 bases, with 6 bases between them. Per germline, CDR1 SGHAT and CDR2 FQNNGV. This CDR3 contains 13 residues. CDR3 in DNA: TGTGCCAGCAGCTTATACTCCAACTATGGCTACACCTTC. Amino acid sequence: CASSLYSNYGYTF.

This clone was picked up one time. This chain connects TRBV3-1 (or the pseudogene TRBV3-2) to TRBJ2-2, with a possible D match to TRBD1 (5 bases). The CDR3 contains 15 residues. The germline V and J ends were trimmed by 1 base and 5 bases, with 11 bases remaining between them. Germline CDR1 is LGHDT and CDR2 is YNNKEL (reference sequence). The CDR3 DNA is TGTGCCAGCAGCCAAGCGGGCAGGGAAACCGGGGAGCTGTTTTTT. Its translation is CASSQAGRETGELFF.

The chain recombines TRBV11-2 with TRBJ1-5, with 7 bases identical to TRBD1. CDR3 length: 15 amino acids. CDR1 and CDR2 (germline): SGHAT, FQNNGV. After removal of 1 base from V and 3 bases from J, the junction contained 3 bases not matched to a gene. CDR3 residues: CASSLGDRSNQPQHF. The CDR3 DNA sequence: TGTGCCAGCAGCTTAGGGGACAGATCCAATCAGCCCCAGCATTTT.

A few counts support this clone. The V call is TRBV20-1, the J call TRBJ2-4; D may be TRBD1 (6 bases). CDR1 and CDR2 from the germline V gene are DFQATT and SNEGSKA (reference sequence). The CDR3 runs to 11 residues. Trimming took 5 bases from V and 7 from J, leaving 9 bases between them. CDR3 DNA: TGCAGTGCTGAGGGGGATAACATTCAGTACTTC. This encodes CSAEGDNIQYF.

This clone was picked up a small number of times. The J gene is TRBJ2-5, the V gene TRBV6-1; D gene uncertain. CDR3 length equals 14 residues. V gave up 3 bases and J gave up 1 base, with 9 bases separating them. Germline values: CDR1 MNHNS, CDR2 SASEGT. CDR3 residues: CASSDPVSQETQYF. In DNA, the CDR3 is TGTGCCAGCAGTGATCCGGTTTCCCAAGAGACCCAGTACTTC.

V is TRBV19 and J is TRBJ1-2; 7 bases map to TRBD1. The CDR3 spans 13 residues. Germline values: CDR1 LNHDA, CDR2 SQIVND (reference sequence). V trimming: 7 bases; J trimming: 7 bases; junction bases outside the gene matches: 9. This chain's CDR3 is CASTNRGRAGYTF. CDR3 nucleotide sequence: TGTGCCAGTACCAACAGGGGAAGGGCTGGCTACACCTTC.

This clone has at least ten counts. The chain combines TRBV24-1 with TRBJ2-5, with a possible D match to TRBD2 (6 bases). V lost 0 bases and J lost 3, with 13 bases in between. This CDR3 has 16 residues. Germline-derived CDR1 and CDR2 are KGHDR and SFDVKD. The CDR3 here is CATSDLQFGGKETQYF. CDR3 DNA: TGTGCCACCAGTGATTTGCAATTCGGGGGTAAAGAGACCCAGTACTTC.

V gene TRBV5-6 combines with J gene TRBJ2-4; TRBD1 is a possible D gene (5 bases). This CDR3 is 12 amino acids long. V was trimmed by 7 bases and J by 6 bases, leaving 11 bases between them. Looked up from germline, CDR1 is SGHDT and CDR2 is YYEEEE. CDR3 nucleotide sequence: TGTGCCAGCGAGAATAGGGGAAACATTCAGTACTTC. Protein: CASENRGNIQYF.

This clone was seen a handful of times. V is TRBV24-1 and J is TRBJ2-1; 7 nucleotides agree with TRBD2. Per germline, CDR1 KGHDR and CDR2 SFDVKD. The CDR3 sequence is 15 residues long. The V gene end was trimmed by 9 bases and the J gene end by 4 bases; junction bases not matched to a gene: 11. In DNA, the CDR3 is TGTGCCACCGCTAAGTTGCGGGGGATTTACAATGAGCAGTTCTTC. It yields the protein CATAKLRGIYNEQFF.

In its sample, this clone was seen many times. CDR3 region: CASSLQTGSGNTIYF. CDR3 bases: TGTGCCAGCAGCTTACAGACAGGCTCTGGAAACACCATATATTTT. V gene TRBV7-8 combines with J gene TRBJ1-3, with D possibly being TRBD1 (6 bases). The CDR3 has 15 amino acids. Germline V CDR1 and CDR2: SGHVS, FQNEAQ. Trimming took 2 bases from V and 0 from J, leaving 8 bases between them.

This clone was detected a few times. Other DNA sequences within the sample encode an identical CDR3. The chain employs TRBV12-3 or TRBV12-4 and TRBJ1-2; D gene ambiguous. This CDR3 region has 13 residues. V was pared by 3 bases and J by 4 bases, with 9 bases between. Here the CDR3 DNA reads TGTGCCAGCAGTTTCCTGCGGAGCTATGGCTACACCTTC. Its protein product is CASSFLRSYGYTF.

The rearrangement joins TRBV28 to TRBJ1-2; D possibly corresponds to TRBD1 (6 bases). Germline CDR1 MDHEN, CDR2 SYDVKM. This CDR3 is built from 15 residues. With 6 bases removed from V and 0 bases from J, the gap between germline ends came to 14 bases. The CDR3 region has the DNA TGTGCCAGCAGCACTACAGGGAGATCTAACTATGGCTACACCTTC. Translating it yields CASSTTGRSNYGYTF.

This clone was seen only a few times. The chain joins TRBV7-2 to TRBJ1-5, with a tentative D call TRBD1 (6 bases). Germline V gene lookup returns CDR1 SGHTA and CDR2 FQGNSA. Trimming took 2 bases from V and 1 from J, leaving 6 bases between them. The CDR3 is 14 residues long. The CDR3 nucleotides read TGTGCCAGCAGCTTAACAGGGAGCAATCAGCCCCAGCATTTT. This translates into CASSLTGSNQPQHF.

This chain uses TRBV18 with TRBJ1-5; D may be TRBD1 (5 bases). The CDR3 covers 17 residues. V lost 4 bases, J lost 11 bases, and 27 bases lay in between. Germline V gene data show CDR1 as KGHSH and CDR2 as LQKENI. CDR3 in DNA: TGTGCCAGCTCACTCCAAACGACGGCGGTATACAGCAGGGCCCAGCATTTT. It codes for CASSLQTTAVYSRAQHF.

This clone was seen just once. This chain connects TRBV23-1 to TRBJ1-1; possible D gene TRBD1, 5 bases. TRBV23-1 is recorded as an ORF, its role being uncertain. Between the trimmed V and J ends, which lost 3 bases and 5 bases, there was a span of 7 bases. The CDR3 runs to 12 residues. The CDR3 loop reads CASSQTVTEAFF. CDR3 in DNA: TGCGCCAGCAGTCAGACAGTTACTGAAGCTTTCTTT.

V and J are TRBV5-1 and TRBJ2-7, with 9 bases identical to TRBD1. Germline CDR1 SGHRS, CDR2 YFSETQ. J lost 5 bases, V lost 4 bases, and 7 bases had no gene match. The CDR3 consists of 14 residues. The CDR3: CASSLGTGIHEQYF. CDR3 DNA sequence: TGCGCCAGCAGCCTCGGGACAGGGATTCACGAGCAGTACTTC.